Each of the 22 T cell receptor beta chains below was sequenced from the same sample in a study of T cells in tumors and immune-related adverse events. TCRdb's table, derived via immunoSEQ multiplex PCR, lists solely in-frame clones and lacks some. Of around 8,100 clones listed, around 94% are singletons. Sequencing was performed on lymph node tissue, taken from a patient treated with anti-PD-1 therapy. These receptors were collected from a female donor with metastatic renal cell carcinoma.

The gene calls are TRBV7-9 and TRBJ2-1; 11 bases map to TRBD2. The germline CDR1 and CDR2 sequences are SEHNR and FQNEAQ (reference sequence). V shed 5 bases, J shed 9 bases, and the junction held 12 bases outside the gene matches. The CDR3 contains 16 residues. In DNA form, the CDR3 reads TGTGCCAGCAGCATCCTAGCGGGGGGACGCTTCATTGAGCAGTTCTTC. It is translated as CASSILAGGRFIEQFF.

The J gene is TRBJ2-3, the V gene TRBV10-3; D is possibly TRBD1 (6 bases). Germline CDR1 is ENHRY and CDR2 is SYGVKD. The CDR3 contains 14 residues. Trimming shortened V by 5 bases and J by 4 bases, and 13 bases separated the two germline ends. The DNA of the CDR3 is TGTGCCATCAGTCAGGGGAGCCGGGCAGATACGCAGTATTTT. Translation: CAISQGSRADTQYF.

The V call is TRBV5-6, the J call TRBJ2-1, with 9 bases fitting TRBD1. CDR1 is SGHDT, CDR2 YYEEEE, per germline. CDR3 length equals 15 residues. The junction had 8 bases not matched to a gene; V was cut back by 4 bases and J by 6 bases. The chain's CDR3 is CASSTRDRVRNEQFF. The CDR3 DNA sequence: TGTGCCAGCAGCACCCGGGACAGGGTCCGCAATGAGCAGTTCTTC.

V usage is TRBV11-3 and J usage is TRBJ2-1; possibly TRBD2 for D (6 bases). This CDR3 is built from 12 residues. CDR1 and CDR2 from the germline V gene are SGHNT and YENEEA. The V and J ends lost 3 bases and 6 bases respectively, with 6 bases between them. DNA for the CDR3: TGTGCCAGCAGCTTCGGGGGCAATGAGCAGTTCTTC. It specifies CASSFGGNEQFF.

The V gene is TRBV4-3, the J gene TRBJ2-7; 11 bases line up with TRBD1. The CDR3 length is 18 residues. Looked up from germline, CDR1 is LGHNA and CDR2 is YSLEER. V lost 1 base and J lost 2; bases outside the gene matches: 10. CDR3 protein: CASSQVILGTGGTYEQYF. CDR3 nucleotides: TGCGCCAGCAGCCAAGTGATTCTCGGGACAGGGGGAACCTACGAGCAGTACTTC.

The J gene is TRBJ2-2, the V gene TRBV10-2; D gene unclear. The germline CDR1 and CDR2 sequences are WSHSY and SAAADI. This CDR3 has 16 amino acids. Trimming cost V 3 bases and J 3 bases, with 14 bases left between them. The CDR3 loop is CASSDMMGADTGELFF. CDR3 DNA: TGCGCCAGCAGTGACATGATGGGCGCCGACACCGGGGAGCTGTTTTTT.

This chain links TRBV7-2 with TRBJ2-1; no firm D call. In germline, CDR1 is SGHTA, CDR2 FQGNSA. The CDR3 spans 13 residues. V lost 5 bases to trimming and J lost 10 bases, with 15 bases between them. This CDR3 is CASSPRTPSEQFF. Here the CDR3 DNA reads TGTGCCAGCAGCCCCAGGACCCCTTCGGAGCAGTTCTTC. Drawing the rest from reference TRBV7-2 and TRBJ2-1, the complete variable domain is GAGVSQSPSNKVTEKGKDVELRCDPISGHTALYWYRQSLGQGLEFLIYFQGNSAPDKSGLPSDRFSAERTGGSVSTLTIQRTQQEDSAVYLCASSPRTPSEQFFGPGTRLTVL.

The chain joins TRBV4-1 to TRBJ1-1; D gene unclear. CDR1 and CDR2 from the germline V gene are MGHRA and YSYEKL. This CDR3 is built from 14 residues. The V end lost 4 bases, the J end lost 4 bases, and 13 bases lay between the germline ends. This CDR3 is CASSPPLTSTEAFF. The CDR3 nucleotides are TGCGCCAGCAGCCCGCCATTAACCTCCACTGAAGCTTTCTTT.

This clone was counted once. This rearrangement joins TRBV7-8 to TRBJ2-7; 13 positions match TRBD2. Per the germline V gene, CDR1 is SGHVS and CDR2 is FQNEAQ. The CDR3 contains 21 residues. V gave up 5 bases and J gave up 2 bases; unmatched junction bases: 21. In nucleotides, the CDR3 is TGTGCCAGCAGCAAAAAACCGTGGGGGGCCGGACTAGCGGGGGCACCCTACGAGCAGTACTTC. It codes for CASSKKPWGAGLAGAPYEQYF.

The chain couples TRBV5-1 to TRBJ2-5; D may be TRBD1 (6 bases). Germline loops: CDR1 SGHRS, CDR2 YFSETQ. CDR3 length: 14 residues. V was cut by 0 bases and J by 5 bases, with 11 bases left in between. The CDR3, as DNA: TGCGCCAGCAGCTTGGATCAGGGGTCGGAGACCCAGTACTTC. This translates into CASSLDQGSETQYF.

The chain joins TRBV10-1 to TRBJ2-1; D is undetermined. In germline, CDR1 is WNHNN, CDR2 SYGVQD (reference sequence). V was cut by 1 base and J by 7 bases, with 14 bases left in between. There are 15 residues in the CDR3. The CDR3 sequence: CASSEFRTQVNEQFF. The CDR3 DNA reads as TGCGCCAGCAGTGAGTTCAGGACCCAGGTGAATGAGCAGTTCTTC.

This clone has just one count. CDR3 sequence: CASSGTGRGNEKLFF. CDR3 bases: TGTGCCAGCAGTGGGACAGGACGAGGTAATGAAAAACTGTTTTTT. The chain is built from TRBV2 and TRBJ1-4; 7 bases agree with TRBD1. This CDR3 has 15 amino acids. Germline loops: CDR1 SNHLY, CDR2 FYNNEI. V shed 4 bases and J 4 bases; nucleotides not matched to a gene: 6.

V usage is TRBV7-2 and J usage is TRBJ2-3, with D unresolved. Germline loops: CDR1 SGHTA, CDR2 FQGNSA. This CDR3 has 15 residues. V was pared by 1 base and J by 0 bases, with 8 bases between. The CDR3 sequence is CASSLVTLSTDTQYF. The CDR3 region has the DNA TGTGCCAGCAGCTTAGTGACGCTTAGCACAGATACGCAGTATTTT.

The genes are TRBV10-2 and TRBJ2-7; 10 positions match TRBD2. Trimming at V came to 3 bases and at J to 3 bases, leaving 5 bases not matched to a gene. The germline CDR1 and CDR2 sequences are WSHSY and SAAADI. The CDR3 length is 15 residues. The CDR3, as DNA: TGCGCCAGCAGTGAAACTAGCGGGGACCTCTACGAGCAGTACTTC. Protein sequence: CASSETSGDLYEQYF.

V gene TRBV5-1 combines with J gene TRBJ2-3; possibly TRBD2 for D (6 bases). Germline CDR1 SGHRS, CDR2 YFSETQ. Trimming removed 4 bases from V and 13 bases from J, with 16 bases in between. CDR3 length: 12 residues. The CDR3 bases are TGCGCCAGCAGCCGACTAGACGGCAAGGAGTATTTT. This sequence encodes CASSRLDGKEYF.

This chain joins TRBV10-3 and TRBJ2-7; D is uncertain. The CDR3 runs to 15 residues. CDR1 is ENHRY and CDR2 is SYGVKD in the germline V gene. V gave up 0 bases and J gave up 7 bases, with 16 bases separating them. DNA of the CDR3: TGTGCCATCAGTGAGTCTGTAAGGGCCTCTCGGGAGCAGTACTTC. Encoded protein: CAISESVRASREQYF.

The rearrangement links TRBV28 to TRBJ2-1; 8 bases are shared with TRBD2. V gave up 4 bases and J gave up 0 bases; unmatched junction bases: 5. This CDR3 contains 16 residues. CDR1 and CDR2 (germline): MDHEN, SYDVKM. CDR3 sequence: CASSSPSGFSYNEQFF. CDR3 DNA sequence: TGTGCCAGCAGTTCCCCTAGCGGGTTCTCCTACAATGAGCAGTTCTTC. Complete variable domain (other parts from reference TRBV28 and TRBJ2-1): DVKVTQSSRYLVKRTGEKVFLECVQDMDHENMFWYRQDPGLGLRLIYFSYDVKMKEKGDIPEGYSVSREKKERFSLILESASTNQTSMYLCASSSPSGFSYNEQFFGPGTRLTVL.

The chain couples TRBV7-2 to TRBJ1-2; 7 nucleotides match TRBD1. Trimming cost V 1 base and J 4 bases; bases outside gene matches: 0. From germline, CDR1 is SGHTA and CDR2 FQGNSA. This CDR3 contains 13 residues. In DNA, the CDR3 is TGTGCCAGCAGCTTAGGGACAGGCTATGGCTACACCTTC. It specifies CASSLGTGYGYTF.

CDR3 region: CASSRDRFYEQYF. For the CDR3, the DNA is TGTGCCAGCAGCCGGGACAGGTTCTACGAGCAGTACTTC. V and J are TRBV2 and TRBJ2-7, with 8 bases aligning to TRBD1. There are 13 residues in the CDR3. Trimming at V came to 6 bases and at J to 3 bases, leaving 4 bases not matched to a gene. From germline, CDR1 is SNHLY and CDR2 FYNNEI.

Turning to this clone: This specimen includes other DNA sequences encoding the same CDR3. The chain combines TRBV7-6 with TRBJ2-3; D not certain. The CDR3 totals 14 residues. V was shortened by 0 bases and J by 2 bases, with 6 bases between the two germline ends. In germline, CDR1 is SGHVS, CDR2 FNYEAQ. DNA of the CDR3: TGTGCCAGCAGCTTAGCGGGGAACACAGATACGCAGTATTTT. Protein: CASSLAGNTDTQYF.

The rearrangement uses TRBV19 and TRBJ1-1; tentative D call: TRBD1 (6 bases). The germline CDR1 and CDR2 sequences are LNHDA and SQIVND (reference sequence). The CDR3 is 15 amino acids. V was pared by 0 bases and J by 4 bases, with 12 bases between. Here the CDR3 reads CASSIEPGGGTEAFF. The CDR3 DNA reads TGTGCCAGTAGTATAGAACCGGGAGGGGGCACTGAAGCTTTCTTT.

The chain combines TRBV6-5 with TRBJ2-7; D unclear. This CDR3 has 14 amino acids. Per germline, CDR1 MNHEY and CDR2 SVGAGI. Trimming stripped 2 bases from V and 3 bases from J, with 11 bases between. In DNA, the CDR3 is TGTGCCAGCAGTTACGATAGTCGAAGCTACGAGCAGTACTTC. Protein: CASSYDSRSYEQYF.